The T cell receptor beta chain described here comes from a study of blood T cell repertoires in COVID-19. The Seattle patients, enrolled during active infection, were followed longitudinally. CDR3 size: 17 residues. The germline V gene has CDR1 SGHRS and CDR2 YFSETQ. J gave up 4 bases and V 5 bases, and 15 bases lay outside the gene matches. Authors' analysis steps: The authors estimated nucleated cell counts from reference gene primer amplification. Clones were sequenced by immunoSEQ multiplex PCR, and TCRdb holds only the in-frame ones, with some missing. That table is the source of V, J and clone size, and D and trimming were worked out from the DNA. Of under 65,000 clones in the sample, more than 75% are singletons; the top ten hold approximately 6%.

The V gene is TRBV5-1, the J gene TRBJ2-5, with 9 positions matching TRBD2. Material for sequencing was peripheral blood. The TCR comes from a woman aged 55-69 years with COVID-19, enrolled during active disease. The CDR3 DNA is TGCGCCAGCAGAGCTTGGATGGCTAGCGGGATAACAGAGACCCAGTACTTC. Its translation: CASRAWMASGITETQYF. Filled out from reference TRBV5-1 and TRBJ2-5, the complete variable domain reads KAGVTQTPRYLIKTRGQQVTLSCSPISGHRSVSWYQQTPGQGLQFLFEYFSETQRNKGNFPGRFSGRQFSNSRSEMNVSTLELGDSALYLCASRAWMASGITETQYFGPGTRLLVL.